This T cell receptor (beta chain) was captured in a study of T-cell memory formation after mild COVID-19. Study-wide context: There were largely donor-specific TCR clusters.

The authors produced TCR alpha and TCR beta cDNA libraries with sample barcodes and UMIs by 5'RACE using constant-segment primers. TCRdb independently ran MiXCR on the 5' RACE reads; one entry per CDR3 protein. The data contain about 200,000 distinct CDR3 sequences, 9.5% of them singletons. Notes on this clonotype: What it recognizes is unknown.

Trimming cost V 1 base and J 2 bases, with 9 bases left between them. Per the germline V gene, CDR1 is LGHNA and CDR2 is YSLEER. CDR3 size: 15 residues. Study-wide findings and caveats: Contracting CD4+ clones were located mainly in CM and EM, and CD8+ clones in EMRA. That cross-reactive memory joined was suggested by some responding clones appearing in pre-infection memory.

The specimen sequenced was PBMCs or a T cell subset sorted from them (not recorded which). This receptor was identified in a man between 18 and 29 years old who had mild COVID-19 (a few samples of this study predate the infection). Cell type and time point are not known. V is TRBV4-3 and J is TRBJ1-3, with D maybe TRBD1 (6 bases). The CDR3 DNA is TGCGCCAGCAGCCAAGGGGGGGCTGCTGGAAACACCATATATTTT. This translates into CASSQGGAAGNTIYF.